This T cell receptor (beta chain) was sequenced for a study of regulatory T cells in long-lasting Graves disease. Points from the study as a whole: Persistent disease favored TRBV28, TRBJ1-2 and TRBJ2-5. The sample size was small, and this may have reduced accuracy. Newly diagnosed Graves' patients exceeded persistent ones in TCR diversity.

Time point meaning: persistent/refractory GD, antithyroid drugs over 5 years with positive TRAb. There was RNA extracted from PBMCs, and the TCR library was made from it. In the case of this clonotype: The antigen remains undetermined.

Unmatched junction bases numbered 4, after V lost 3 bases and J lost 0 bases. The CDR3 contains 16 residues. Germline CDR1 reads MNHGY; CDR2 reads SVAAGI. To make TCR beta libraries, researchers used iRepertoire HTBI primers and Arm-PCR of CDR3 regions. As originally analysed: Identification yielded around 68 TRBV and over eleven TRBJ segments across samples. TCRdb re-called the multiplex PCR reads through MiXCR, storing one row per CDR3 protein. The V and J calls were determined by TCRdb, not by the authors. The data show about 290,000 distinct CDR3 sequences, 22% seen once. This specimen was peripheral blood mononuclear cells (PBMCs), taken when the disease was refractory, from a patient treated with antithyroid drugs. The sequence came from a female donor with Graves disease. This chain uses TRBV6-9 with TRBJ2-1; TRBD1 matches 8 bases. The CDR3 loop is CASSYQGTGSYNEQFF. The CDR3, as DNA: TGTGCCAGCAGTTACCAGGGGACAGGCTCCTACAATGAGCAGTTCTTC.